Below are 9 T cell receptor beta chains sequenced from a single sample in a study of blood T cell repertoires in COVID-19. Assay: immunoSEQ multiplex PCR; the TCRdb copy retains only in-frame clones and omits some. This table holds 60,000 to 65,000 clones, roughly 72% found once. The specimen was peripheral blood. The source of these receptors is a woman between 70 and 85 years old with COVID-19, enrolled during active disease.

The rearrangement links TRBV10-3 to TRBJ2-3, with TRBD2 identical over 14 bases. In germline, CDR1 is ENHRY, CDR2 SYGVKD. Unmatched junction bases numbered 9, after V lost 8 bases and J lost 2 bases. This CDR3 spans 17 amino acids. This CDR3 reads CAISGTSGGLTTDTQYF. CDR3 DNA: TGTGCCATCTCCGGGACTAGCGGGGGCCTAACCACAGATACGCAGTATTTT.

The V and J genes are TRBV6-2 or TRBV6-3 and TRBJ1-2, with D possibly TRBD1 on 5 matching bases. This CDR3 has 12 residues. V lost 4 bases to trimming and J lost 8 bases, with 11 bases between them. Germline assignment: CDR1 MNHEY and CDR2 SVGEGT. The CDR3 protein is CASSWGGSGYTF. In nucleotides, the CDR3 is TGTGCCAGCAGTTGGGGGGGAAGCGGCTACACCTTC.

The chain recombines TRBV4-2 with TRBJ1-1; 12 positions match TRBD1. The CDR3 is 20 amino acids. Germline values: CDR1 LGHNA, CDR2 YNFKEQ. V trimming: 3 bases; J trimming: 0 bases; junction bases outside the gene matches: 14. The CDR3 DNA sequence: TGTGCCAGCAGCCAGGTAGCAGGGACAGGGGGCGCGGATATGAACACTGAAGCTTTCTTT. Translated, it gives CASSQVAGTGGADMNTEAFF.

The chain joins TRBV29-1 to TRBJ2-3; 15 bases align to TRBD2. Trimming removed 6 bases from V and 3 bases from J; junction bases left unmatched: 4. This CDR3 contains 15 residues. Germline values: CDR1 SQVTM, CDR2 ANQGSEA. The CDR3: CSVTGTSGGTDTQYF. DNA of the CDR3: TGCAGCGTGACCGGGACTAGCGGGGGGACAGATACGCAGTATTTT.

V usage is TRBV3-1 (or the pseudogene TRBV3-2) and J usage is TRBJ2-7; D unclear. V gave up 0 bases and J gave up 2 bases, with 8 bases separating them. The length of the CDR3 is 14 residues. Germline-derived CDR1 and CDR2 are LGHDT and YNNKEL (reference sequence). Here the CDR3 reads CASSQDPRTYEQYF. The CDR3 nucleotides read TGTGCCAGCAGCCAAGATCCCAGGACCTACGAGCAGTACTTC.

The rearrangement links TRBV6-2 or TRBV6-3 to TRBJ2-2; D possibly corresponds to TRBD1 (5 bases). Germline V CDR1 and CDR2: MNHEY, SVGEGT. V was shortened by 7 bases and J by 5 bases, with 14 bases between the two germline ends. The CDR3 extends over 14 amino acids. In nucleotides, the CDR3 is TGTGCCAGCACCCCCCCGACAGATACCGGGGAGCTGTTTTTT. It specifies CASTPPTDTGELFF.

V usage is TRBV12-5 and J usage is TRBJ1-2; a possible D gene is TRBD1 (5 bases). The CDR3 covers 14 residues. Germline CDR1 and CDR2: LGHNT and FRNRAP. V was clipped by 0 bases and J by 4 bases, with 9 bases between them. CDR3 amino acids: CASGLVQAAYGYTF. The CDR3, as DNA: TGTGCTAGTGGTTTGGTACAGGCAGCCTATGGCTACACCTTC.

The J gene is TRBJ2-3, the V gene TRBV7-9; D may be TRBD2 (6 bases). Germline V gene sequence: CDR1 SEHNR, CDR2 FQNEAQ (reference sequence). CDR3 length: 16 amino acids. V dropped 0 bases and J dropped 2 bases, with 12 bases sitting between them. This CDR3 reads CASSLARGYNTDTQYF. CDR3 nucleotide sequence: TGTGCCAGCAGCTTAGCGCGGGGTTACAACACAGATACGCAGTATTTT.

This clone came up once. The rearrangement uses TRBV7-3 and TRBJ2-2; the match to TRBD1 covers 9 bases. Germline V gene data show CDR1 as SGHTA and CDR2 as FQGTGA. CDR3 length: 16 amino acids. Trimming at V came to 5 bases and at J to 4 bases, leaving 8 bases not matched to a gene. CDR3 bases: TGTGCCAGCAGCATACAGGGGGCTAGCGGCACCGGGGAGCTGTTTTTT. Its protein is CASSIQGASGTGELFF. The variable domain in full, with the rest retrieved from reference TRBV7-3 and TRBJ2-2, is GAGVSQTPSNKVTEKGKYVELRCDPISGHTALYWYRQSLGQGPEFLIYFQGTGAADDSGLPNDRFFAVRPEGSVSTLKIQRTERGDSAVYLCASSIQGASGTGELFFGEGSRLTVL.